Sequencing of this T cell receptor beta chain was carried out in a study of T cell responses to AZD1222 COVID-19 vaccine. Assay: immunoSEQ multiplex PCR; the TCRdb copy retains only in-frame clones and omits some. The data hold more than 60,000 clones, with about nine tenths observed a single time. Sequencing was performed on peripheral blood, taken on day 0 of AZD1222 vaccination. The clonotype was recovered from an adult in good health.

The CDR3 DNA reads as TGTGCCAGCAGCTTTGGGAGGTTGGCTGAGCAGTTCTTC. Its translation: CASSFGRLAEQFF. This chain connects TRBV7-8 to TRBJ2-1; the D gene is possibly TRBD2 (6 bases). Trimming cost V 3 bases and J 9 bases, with 12 bases left between them. The CDR3 spans 13 residues. Germline V gene data show CDR1 as SGHVS and CDR2 as FQNEAQ.